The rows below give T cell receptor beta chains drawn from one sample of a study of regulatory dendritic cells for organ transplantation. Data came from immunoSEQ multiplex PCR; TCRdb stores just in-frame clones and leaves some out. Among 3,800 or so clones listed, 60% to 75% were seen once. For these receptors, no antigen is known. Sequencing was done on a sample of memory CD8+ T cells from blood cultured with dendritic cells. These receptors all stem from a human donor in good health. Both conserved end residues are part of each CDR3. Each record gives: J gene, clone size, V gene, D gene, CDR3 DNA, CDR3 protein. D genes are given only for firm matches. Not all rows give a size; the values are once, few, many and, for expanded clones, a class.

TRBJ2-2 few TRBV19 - TGTGCCAGTAGGCTCGGCGACAGACACACCGGGGAGCTGTTTTTT CASRLGDRHTGELFF
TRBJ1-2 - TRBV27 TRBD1 TGTGCCAGCAGTTCGGGACAGCCTAGGTCGTATGGCTACACCTTC CASSSGQPRSYGYTF
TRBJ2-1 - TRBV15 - TGTGCCACCAGCAGATACCCCGGGACATACAATGAGCAGTTCTTC CATSRYPGTYNEQFF
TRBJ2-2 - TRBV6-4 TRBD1 TGTGCCAGCAGAGGGACAGGGGACACCGGGGAGCTGTTTTTT CASRGTGDTGELFF
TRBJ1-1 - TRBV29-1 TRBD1 TGCAGCGCTGATGTCCCGGGACAGGGGGGCACTGAAGCTTTCTTT CSADVPGQGGTEAFF
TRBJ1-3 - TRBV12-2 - TGTGCAAGTCGCTTAGCAGGGCAGGGCAGAAACACCATATATTTT CASRLAGQGRNTIYF
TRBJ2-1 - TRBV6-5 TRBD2 TGTGCCAGCAGTTATGAGCGGGGGACCTACAATGAGCAGTTCTTC CASSYERGTYNEQFF
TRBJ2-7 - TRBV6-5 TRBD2 TGTGCCAGCAGATCCCCTAGCGGGAGCTACGAGCAGTACTTC CASRSPSGSYEQYF
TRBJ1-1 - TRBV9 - TGTGCCAGCAGCGCGAGAGCCACAGGTGATGGAATGGTATCTGAAGCTTTCTTT CASSARATGDGMVSEAFF
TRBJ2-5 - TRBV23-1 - TGCGCCAGCTCCTTGAGGGGGGAAGAGACCCAGTACTTC CASSLRGEETQYF
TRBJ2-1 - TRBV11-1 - TGTGCCAGCAGCCAATACTATGAGCAGTTCTTC CASSQYYEQFF
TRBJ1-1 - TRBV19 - TGTGCCAGTACCATCGGGGCTTTGGGCACTGAAGCTTTCTTT CASTIGALGTEAFF
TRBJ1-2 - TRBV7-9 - TGTGCCAGCAGCTTAGCGATCGGACGGGGCTATGGCTACACCTTC CASSLAIGRGYGYTF
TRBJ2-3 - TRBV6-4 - TGTGCCAGCAGTGAGTCGGACAGCTCGGCGCAGTATTTT CASSESDSSAQYF
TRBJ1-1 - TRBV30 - TGTGCCTGGAGCCCATGGGGCGGGGGCACTGAAGCTTTCTTT CAWSPWGGGTEAFF
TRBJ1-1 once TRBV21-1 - TGTGCCAGCAGCAAAGCGCTTTTGGGACAACCGAACACTGAAGCTTTCTTT CASSKALLGQPNTEAFF
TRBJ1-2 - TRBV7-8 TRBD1 TGTGCCAGCAGCTCCGACAGGGGTTACGGCTACACCTTC CASSSDRGYGYTF
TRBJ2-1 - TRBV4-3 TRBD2 TGCGCCAGCAGCCAAGTTGGGGAGGGACTCAATGAGCAGTTCTTC CASSQVGEGLNEQFF
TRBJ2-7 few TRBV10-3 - TGTGCCATCAGTGAGTCGCAAGCTTCAGGGGATAGGAACGAGCAGTACTTC CAISESQASGDRNEQYF
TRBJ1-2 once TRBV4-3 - TGCGCCAGCAGCCAAGATTCGCCAGGGAGGAATGGCTACACCTTC CASSQDSPGRNGYTF
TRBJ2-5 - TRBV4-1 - TGCGCCAGCAGTTTTCGGCCGCACCGGGAGACCCAGTACTTC CASSFRPHRETQYF
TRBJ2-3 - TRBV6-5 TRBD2 TGTGCCAGCAGTTATGGGGGACTACCCACAGATACGCAGTATTTT CASSYGGLPTDTQYF
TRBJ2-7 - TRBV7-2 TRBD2 TGTGCCAGCAGCTTAGGTACTAGCGGGGGGTACGAGCAGTACTTC CASSLGTSGGYEQYF
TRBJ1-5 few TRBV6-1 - TGTGCCAGCAGTGAACTCACAGGCTCCGAGCCCCAGCATTTT CASSELTGSEPQHF
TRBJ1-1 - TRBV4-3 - TGCGCCAGCAGGCAACTAATGAACACTGAAGCTTTCTTT CASRQLMNTEAFF
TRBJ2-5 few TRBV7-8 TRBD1 TGTGCCAGCAGGGTGGACAGGGGGCCCTCGGAGACCCAGTACTTC CASRVDRGPSETQYF
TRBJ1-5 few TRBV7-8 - TGTGCCAGCAGCTTAATTTACAGCAATCAGCCCCAGCATTTT CASSLIYSNQPQHF
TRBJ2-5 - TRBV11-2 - TGTGCCAGCAGCCTACTTGTGGGGCTCCAAGAGACCCAGTACTTC CASSLLVGLQETQYF
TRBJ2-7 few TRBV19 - TGTGCCAGTAGTATCCGTTCGGGGAGCGAGCAGTACTTC CASSIRSGSEQYF
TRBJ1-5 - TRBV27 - TGTGCCAGCAGTTTCGGGGCAGACAATCAGCCCCAGCATTTT CASSFGADNQPQHF
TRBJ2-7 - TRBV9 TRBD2 TGTGCCAGCAGCGTAGGGGGGGGAACCTACGAGCAGTACTTC CASSVGGGTYEQYF
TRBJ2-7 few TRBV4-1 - TGCGCCAGCAGCCAAGGTTACCAAACACAGCAGTACTTC CASSQGYQTQQYF
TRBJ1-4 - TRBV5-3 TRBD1 TGTGCCAGAACGGACAGGGGTCGCGAAAAACTGTTTTTT CARTDRGREKLFF
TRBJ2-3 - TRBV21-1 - TGTGCCAGCAGCGGACCGGTCCCCACAGATACGCAGTATTTT CASSGPVPTDTQYF
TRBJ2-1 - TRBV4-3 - TGCGCCAGCAGCCAAGACGGGAGCCCCTACAATGAGCAGTTCTTC CASSQDGSPYNEQFF
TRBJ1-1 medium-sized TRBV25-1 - TGTGCCAGCAGAGACGGTCGGCTTGAAGCTTTCTTT CASRDGRLEAFF
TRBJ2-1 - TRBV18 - TGTGCCAGCTCAGACAACAATGAGCAGTTCTTC CASSDNNEQFF
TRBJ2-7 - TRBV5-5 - TGTGCCAGCAGCCTGGGGGCAGGGACCTACGAGCAGTACTTC CASSLGAGTYEQYF
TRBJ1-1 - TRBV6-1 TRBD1 TGTGCCAGCAGAGCCAGGGGGCAGAACACTGAAGCTTTCTTT CASRARGQNTEAFF
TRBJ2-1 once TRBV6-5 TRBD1 TGTGCCAGCAGGTCCGGGACAGAGGACGTGAATGAGCAGTTCTTC CASRSGTEDVNEQFF
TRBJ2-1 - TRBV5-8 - TGTGCCAGCAGCTTCCGGGACCCACTTTGGCAGTTCTTC CASSFRDPLWQFF
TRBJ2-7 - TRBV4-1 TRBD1 TGCGCCAGCAGCCCGGGACAGGGGGTAGGTTACGAGCAGTACTTC CASSPGQGVGYEQYF
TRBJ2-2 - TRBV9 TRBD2 TGTGCCAGCAGCCCTGGGGGGGTCAGCTATACATCCGGGGAGCTGTTTTTT CASSPGGVSYTSGELFF
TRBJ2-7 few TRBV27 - TGTGCCAGCAGTCCAATCCGCCCCTACGAGCAGTACTTC CASSPIRPYEQYF
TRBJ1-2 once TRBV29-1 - TGCAGCTTCCAGGACACCTCTAACTATGGCTACACCTTC CSFQDTSNYGYTF
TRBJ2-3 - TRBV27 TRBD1 TGTGCCAGCAGACCTACAGGGGGCGGCGTGACAGATACGCAGTATTTT CASRPTGGGVTDTQYF
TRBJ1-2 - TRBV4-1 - TGCGCCAGCAGCCAAGAAGGGTCGTTGGGTAGGGGCTACACCTTC CASSQEGSLGRGYTF
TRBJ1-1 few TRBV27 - TGTGCCAGCAGCCCCACAGGTTACACTGAAGCTTTCTTT CASSPTGYTEAFF
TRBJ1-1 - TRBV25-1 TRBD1 TGTGCCTTCGACAGGGGGCTGAACACTGAAGCTTTCTTT CAFDRGLNTEAFF
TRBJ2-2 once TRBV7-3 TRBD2 TGTGCCAGCAGCTTAGGCTGGGGGAGGGCCGACACCGGGGAGCTGTTTTTT CASSLGWGRADTGELFF
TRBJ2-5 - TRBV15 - TGTGCCACCCGTACGGAGGCCTGGGAGACCCAGTACTTC CATRTEAWETQYF
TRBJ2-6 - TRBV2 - TGTGCCAGCAGTGAAAGGCGCTCTGGGGCCAACGTCCTGACTTTC CASSERRSGANVLTF
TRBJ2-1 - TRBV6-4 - TGTGCCAGCAGTGTCCAAGGGGACACTTCCTACAATGAGCAGTTCTTC CASSVQGDTSYNEQFF
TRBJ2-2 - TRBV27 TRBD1 TGTGCCAGCAGTTTATTCTGGACAGGGCCTCCCTACACCGGGGAGCTGTTTTTT CASSLFWTGPPYTGELFF
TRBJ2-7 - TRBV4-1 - TGCGCCAGCAGCCAAGATGGGCGGGGCTACGAGCAGTACTTC CASSQDGRGYEQYF